The sequence of this TCR beta chain was determined in a study of cytomegalovirus exposure and HLA in healthy donors (dated by TCRdb to 2017 to 2019). Regarding the study in general: In an earlier analysis of roughly 590 of the donors, 276 Gb of sequence data and 117 million unique TCR beta sequences from 150 million to 200 million T cells were reported. The later analysis used no new phenotypic data to find candidate immune exposures, relying instead on TCR beta sequences and their occurrence across donors. Several DR-DQ haplotypes were treated as single units for association and clustering because of strong linkage in the cohort. Across 300 to 400 genotyped donors of the cohort, an average of about 220,000 unique TCR beta nucleotide sequences per donor were sequenced, and roughly 17% of those sequences were non-productive. Using immunosequencing, the study profiled T cell repertoires from approximately 700 subjects and related those repertoires to cytomegalovirus serostatus. Typing coverage varied by locus: roughly 629-640 donors for A, B, C, DRB1 and DQB1; around 560 for DQA1; some 610 for DPA1; 450 to 480 for DPB1. Both class I and class II loci were covered by HLA typing, at four-digit resolution. An earlier analysis of more than 450 of the donors used high-throughput TCR beta sequencing to judge whether each TCR beta V gene segment behaved as functional or pseudogenic. Donor age, sex, ethnicity and CMV serostatus were compiled together with the repertoire data. Genome-wide SNP genotypes for about 65% of the roughly 670 donors were used in a later genetic analysis, which treated that subset as a discovery cohort. To predict cytomegalovirus infection status, the study brought together high-throughput TCR immunosequencing, statistical association of individual TCRs with disease status, and machine learning. In a later analysis, previously published TCR beta repertoires from 666 donors were re-analyzed and high-resolution HLA genotyping was added so that TCR occurrence patterns could be studied. An early release that covered some 640 HLA-typed donors contained about 290 gigabases of sequencing data and approximately 85 million unique TCR sequences. A separate validation cohort of over a hundred different subjects was used in addition to the roughly 700-subject first cohort. Among the roughly 390 genotyped donors, more than 70% belonged to the genetic ancestry cluster associated with self-reported Caucasian donors. Every repertoire in the discovery cohort had been generated on one and the same sequencing platform. The aim of the study was to test whether cataloging public T cell receptors could identify signatures of past pathogen exposure. What the authors observed across the whole study: This cohort had only TCR beta chains sequenced, and the lack of alpha or paired-chain data limited which features could be detected. The sequencing pipeline was judged likely to have produced a cluster of highly shared sequence variants as a technical artifact. Most CMV-associated TCR beta chains appeared to be HLA-restricted in a later analysis, and the HLA associations seemed to be driven largely by CMV exposure. A total of 150 or so TCR beta chains were listed by the study as associated with cytomegalovirus. Presence/absence analyses assumed roughly uniform sequencing depth across donors, an assumption that may not hold. In a later analysis, HLA-associated TCR beta chains were found to be more clonally expanded and to have lower generation probabilities than equally common non-associated chains. The 87-base-pair reads could not distinguish some IMGT-functional V segments, including TRBV6-2 and TRBV6-3, so those segments were excluded. According to the authors, the approach could potentially be generalized to other disease states and immunological phenotypes. The earlier analysis of a few hundred of the donors excluded roughly 17 rarely observed V segments, including chromosome 9 orphons, because counts were too low. The classifier was reported to diagnose cytomegalovirus status with high specificity and sensitivity in both the original and validation cohorts. The only immune exposure information available for the cohort was CMV serostatus. An earlier analysis of roughly 570 of the donors showed that most TCR beta V segments appeared in productive rearrangements either about 87% or about 30% of the time, which broadly matched IMGT annotations. Correlated functional status among segregating V segments might reflect linkage disequilibrium, but an unknown experimental factor could not be ruled out. In a later analysis, TCR association rates were found to vary across HLA loci, with the most associated TCRs seen for DRB1 alleles and the fewest for HLA-C alleles. A further reported finding was that TCR beta sequences accurately predicted the HLA-A and HLA-B alleles for most subjects in the first cohort. Strong co-occurrence of HLA alleles, especially DR and DQ, made assigning TCR associations to individual alleles difficult. In a later analysis, several top co-occurrence clusters were reported to appear linked to parvovirus B19, influenza, CMV and Epstein-Barr virus. In a later genetic analysis, a missense DCLRE1C variant was associated with V-gene and J-gene trimming of TCR beta chains, and the association was replicated in an independent cohort. A later analysis associated 15,000 or so TCR beta sequences with specific HLA alleles at a false discovery rate of 0.05. According to a later genetic analysis, donors in an Asian-associated ancestry cluster had fewer N-insertions in productive TCRs than the roughly 700-donor mean. Because some donors lacked HLA typing at each locus, the association tests relied only on the typed subset. Three of the identified cytomegalovirus-associated TCR beta chains were confirmed in vitro to be specific for cytomegalovirus antigens. Most TCR sequences were seen in very few donors, while some public TCRs were found in many individuals.

The CDR3 has 15 amino acids, counting the end cysteine and phenylalanine. Only CDR3 DNA is held: 45 bases, read in frame from base 1. Taken from the germline V gene, the CDR1 and CDR2 loops are KGHSH and LQKENI. V is pared back by 5 bases and J by 0 bases, with 13 bases lying between the germline termini. For this clone: Which antigen it targets is not known. It has no much larger one-base neighbor in the sample; base qualities were not kept.

The method was the immunoSEQ multiplex PCR assay. The multiplex PCR relied on a mix of 60 forward primers for TCR Vbeta segments and 13 reverse primers for TCR Jbeta segments. The CDR3 region of rearranged TCR beta genes was amplified from genomic DNA with a multiplex PCR assay. The Illumina HiSeq System was used to sequence the amplified TCR beta libraries as 87-base-pair reads. In the original analysis: Across the 700 or so repertoires, a later analysis counted 60 million to 90 million unique TCR beta chains, roughly 11 million of which were shared by at least two donors. Raw reads were error-corrected and collapsed into unique sequences by a nearest-neighbor algorithm in which closely related sequences were merged to remove PCR and sequencing errors. V, D and J gene segments were assigned by aligning CDR3 sequences to IMGT reference sequences. For a sequence to be retained, a match of at least six nucleotides was required to both a V gene segment and a J gene segment. A rearrangement was called productive if the CDR3 had no stop codons and remained in frame with V and J, and every other rearrangement was called non-productive. Following IMGT convention, CDR3 was defined as the stretch from the second conserved V-encoded cysteine to the conserved J-encoded phenylalanine. The earlier analysis of about 570 of the donors excluded any sequence lacking an unambiguous match to a single V gene segment. An earlier analysis of 500 to 600 of the donors classified V segments as functional when productive rearrangements were above 56.7% and as segregating when the standard deviation between donors was above 5%. To diagnose cytomegalovirus status from the catalog of TCR beta chain sequences, a statistical classification framework was built. In a later analysis, V and J genes were assigned by comparing TCR nucleotide sequences against IMGT/GENE-DB human TR gene sequences. Using the TCRdist pipeline, a later analysis assigned CDR3 sequences along with most-parsimonious VDJ recombination scenarios. In a later analysis, every TCR beta chain was defined by the combination of its CDR3 amino acid sequence and its V-gene family, and reads without a unique V-gene family were dropped. A later analysis removed roughly 590 highly shared, low-generation-probability nucleotide sequences to deal with suspected cross-contamination and a sequencing artifact. A later analysis calculated a clonal expansion index for each public chain from normalized within-repertoire ranks of inferred template counts. In a later analysis, generation probabilities were computed using a VDJ recombination model fitted to out-of-frame rearrangements, and the results were checked against IGoR. In a later analysis, hypergeometric tests were used to score TCR-TCR, TCR-HLA and TCR-CMV co-occurrence, with a repertoire-size bias correction applied to TCR pairs. False discovery rates were estimated in a later analysis by permuting HLA or CMV assignments 20 times. In a later analysis, co-occurring TCRs were grouped with DBSCAN, and TCRdist sequence similarity was added when clustering was performed within HLA-allele-positive subsets. For co-occurrence clustering, repertoires with fewer than 30,000 or more than 120,000 public chains were excluded, along with five repertoires with anomalous nucleotide sharing. TCRdb holds this immuneACCESS table with in-frame rearrangements only. Some clones are missing; in checked studies, unresolved V genes explain under half, and the rest has no known cause. Clonal size and the V and J genes are those of that table, whereas D and trimming came from the DNA. The sample data list around 190,000 clones, and approximately 86% of these were observed just once. The ten largest clonotypes hold more than 1.5% of the sample.

The cohort was made up of approximately 700 healthy bone marrow donors. All cohort members were sampled while nominally healthy, although unrecorded immune exposures were likely present. The donor tested CMV seronegative and was one of the 352 seronegative cohort members. Each donor provided a peripheral blood sample, and peripheral blood mononuclear cells were used for TCR beta sequencing. Genomic DNA was extracted from the blood cell samples with the Qiagen DNeasy Blood Extraction Kit. The clonotype comes from a woman aged 18 to 35 in good health and CMV-seronegative. The rearranged chain carries TRBV18 and TRBJ1-2; a tentative D match to TRBD1 spans 6 bases. The sample comprised PBMCs. The CDR3 loop reads CASSGQINTNYGYTF. The sequence in DNA is TGTGCCAGCTCAGGACAGATTAACACTAACTATGGCTACACCTTC.